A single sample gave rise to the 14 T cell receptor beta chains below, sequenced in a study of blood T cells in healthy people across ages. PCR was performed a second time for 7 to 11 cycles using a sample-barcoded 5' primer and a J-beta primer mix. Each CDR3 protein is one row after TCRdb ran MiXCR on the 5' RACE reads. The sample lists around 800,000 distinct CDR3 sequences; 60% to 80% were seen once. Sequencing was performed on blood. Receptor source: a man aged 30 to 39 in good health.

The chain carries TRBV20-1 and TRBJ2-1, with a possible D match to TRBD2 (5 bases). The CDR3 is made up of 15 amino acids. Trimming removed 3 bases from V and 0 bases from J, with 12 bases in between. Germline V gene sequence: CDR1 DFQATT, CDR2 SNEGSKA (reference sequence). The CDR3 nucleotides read TGCAGTGCTAGTGGCGGGCAGAGCTCCTACAATGAGCAGTTCTTC. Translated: CSASGGQSSYNEQFF.

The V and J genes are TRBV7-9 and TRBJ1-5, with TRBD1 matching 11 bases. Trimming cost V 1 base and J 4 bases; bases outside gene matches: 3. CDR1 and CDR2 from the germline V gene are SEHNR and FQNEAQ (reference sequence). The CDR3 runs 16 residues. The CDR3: CASSLVGTGGNQPQHF. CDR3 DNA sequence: TGTGCCAGCAGCTTAGTTGGGACAGGGGGGAATCAGCCCCAGCATTTT.

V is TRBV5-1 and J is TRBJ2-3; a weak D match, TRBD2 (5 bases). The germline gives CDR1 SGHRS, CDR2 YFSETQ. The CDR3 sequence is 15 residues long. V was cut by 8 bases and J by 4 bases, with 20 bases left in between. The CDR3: CASSPWRRRADTQYF. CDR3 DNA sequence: TGCGCCAGTTCTCCCTGGAGGCGAAGGGCAGATACGCAGTATTTT.

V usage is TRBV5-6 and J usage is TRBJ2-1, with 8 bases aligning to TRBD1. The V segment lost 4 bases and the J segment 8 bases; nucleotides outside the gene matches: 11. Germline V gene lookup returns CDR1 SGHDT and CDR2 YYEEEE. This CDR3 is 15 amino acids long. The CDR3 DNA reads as TGTGCCAGCAGCCCTGACAGGGGTACCTTCCATGAGCAGTTCTTC. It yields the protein CASSPDRGTFHEQFF.

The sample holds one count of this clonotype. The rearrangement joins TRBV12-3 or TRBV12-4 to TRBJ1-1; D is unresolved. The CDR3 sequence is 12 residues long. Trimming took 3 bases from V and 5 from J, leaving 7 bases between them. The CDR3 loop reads CASSFQVTEAFF. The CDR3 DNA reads TGTGCCAGCAGTTTCCAGGTAACTGAAGCTTTCTTT.

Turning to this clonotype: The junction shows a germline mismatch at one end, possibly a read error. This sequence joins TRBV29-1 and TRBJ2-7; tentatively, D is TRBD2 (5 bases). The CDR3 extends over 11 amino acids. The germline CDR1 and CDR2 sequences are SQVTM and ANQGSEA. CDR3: CGVALAYEQYF. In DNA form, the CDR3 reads TGCGGCGTCGCACTAGCCTACGAGCAGTACTTC.

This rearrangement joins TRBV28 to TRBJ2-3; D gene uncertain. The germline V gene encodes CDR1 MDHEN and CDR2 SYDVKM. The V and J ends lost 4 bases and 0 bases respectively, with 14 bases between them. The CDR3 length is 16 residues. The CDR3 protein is CASSSRLVRSTDTQYF. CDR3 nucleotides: TGTGCCAGCAGTTCCCGACTGGTTAGAAGCACAGATACGCAGTATTTT.

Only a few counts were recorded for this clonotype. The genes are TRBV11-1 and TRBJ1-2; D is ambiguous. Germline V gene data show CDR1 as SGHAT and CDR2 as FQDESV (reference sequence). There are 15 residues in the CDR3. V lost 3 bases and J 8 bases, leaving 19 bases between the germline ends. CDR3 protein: CASSFRRQSGGGYTF. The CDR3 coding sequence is TGTGCCAGCAGCTTTCGCCGGCAGTCAGGAGGCGGCTACACCTTC.

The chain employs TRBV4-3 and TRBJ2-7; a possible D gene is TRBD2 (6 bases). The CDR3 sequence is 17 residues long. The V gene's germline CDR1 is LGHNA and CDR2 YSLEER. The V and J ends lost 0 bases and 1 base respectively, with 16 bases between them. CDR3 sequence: CASSQDQRRGSSYEQYF. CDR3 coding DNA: TGCGCCAGCAGCCAAGATCAAAGGCGGGGCTCTTCCTACGAGCAGTACTTC.

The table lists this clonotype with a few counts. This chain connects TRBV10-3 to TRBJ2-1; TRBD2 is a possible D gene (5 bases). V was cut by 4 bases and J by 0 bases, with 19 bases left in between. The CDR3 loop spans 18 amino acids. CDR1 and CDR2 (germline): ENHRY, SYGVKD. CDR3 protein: CAISGVARGRSSYNEQFF. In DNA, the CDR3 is TGTGCCATCAGTGGGGTAGCGCGAGGCCGAAGCTCCTACAATGAGCAGTTCTTC.

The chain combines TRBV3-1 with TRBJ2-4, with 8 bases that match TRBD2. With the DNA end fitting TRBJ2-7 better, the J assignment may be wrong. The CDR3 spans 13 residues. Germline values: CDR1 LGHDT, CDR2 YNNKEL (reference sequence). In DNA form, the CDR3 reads TGTGCCAGCAGCGGGCGGGAGGCCTACGAGCAGTACTTC. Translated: CASSGREAYEQYF.

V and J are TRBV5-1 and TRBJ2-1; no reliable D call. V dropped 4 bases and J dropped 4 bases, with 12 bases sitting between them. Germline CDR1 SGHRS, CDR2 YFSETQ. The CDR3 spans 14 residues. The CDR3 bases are TGCGCCAGCAGCCCAACACGAAGTTACAATGAGCAGTTCTTC. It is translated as CASSPTRSYNEQFF.

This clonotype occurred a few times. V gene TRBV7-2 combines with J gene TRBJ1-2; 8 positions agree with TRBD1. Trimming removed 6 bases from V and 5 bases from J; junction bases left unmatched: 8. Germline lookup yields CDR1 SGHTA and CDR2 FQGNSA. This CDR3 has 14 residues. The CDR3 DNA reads TGTGCCAGCAGTCTAGGACAGGGCCGGTATGGCTACACCTTC. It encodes CASSLGQGRYGYTF.

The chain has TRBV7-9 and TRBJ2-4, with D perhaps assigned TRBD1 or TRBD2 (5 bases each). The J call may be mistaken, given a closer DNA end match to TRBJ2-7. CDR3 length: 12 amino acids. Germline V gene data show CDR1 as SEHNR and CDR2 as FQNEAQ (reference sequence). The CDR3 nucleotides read TGTGCCAGCAGCTTGCCCGGGGCCGAGCAGTACTTC. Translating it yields CASSLPGAEQYF.